These T cell receptor beta chains were read from a single sample in a study of T cells after yellow fever vaccination. TCRdb re-analysed the 5' RACE reads in MiXCR, keeping a single row per CDR3 protein. The table records about 160,000 distinct CDR3 sequences, 9.3% of them present only once. Sequenced material: CD8+ T cells sorted from PBMCs, taken 45 days after the yellow fever booster vaccination. The receptors stem from a man younger than 35 who received the YFV17D yellow fever vaccine. Both conserved end residues are part of each CDR3. The D gene is left open where the match is weak. A clone size is listed for some rows: how often the clone was seen (once, few, many), or a class if it is expanded.

J gene | D gene | V gene | CDR3 length | clone size | CDR3 DNA | CDR3 protein
TRBJ1-2 | NA | TRBV6-2/TRBV6-3 | 13 | many | TGTGCCAGCACCCCGGGAGGGGGTTATGGCTACACCTTC | CASTPGGGYGYTF
TRBJ1-2 | NA | TRBV14 | 15 | few | TGTGCCAGCAGCCAAGGGACATGGTGGGCCTATGGCTACACCTTC | CASSQGTWWAYGYTF
TRBJ2-7 | NA | TRBV9 | 13 | few | TGTGCCAGCAGCGTAGCGGCGGCGCGGGAGCAGTACTTC | CASSVAAAREQYF
TRBJ2-5 | TRBD1 | TRBV7-9 | 15 | NA | TGTGCCAGCAGCTTGACCGGGACAGGGGTAGAGACCCAGTACTTC | CASSLTGTGVETQYF
TRBJ1-5 | TRBD1 | TRBV11-2 | 14 | NA | TGTGCCAGCAGTCTACAGGGGGAACATCAGCCCCAGCATTTT | CASSLQGEHQPQHF
TRBJ2-2 | TRBD2 | TRBV29-1 | 15 | few | TGCAGCGCCGCTTTTGCGGGGGGTCTCGCCGGGGAGCTGTTTTTT | CSAAFAGGLAGELFF
TRBJ1-2 | NA | TRBV19 | 12 | many | TGTGCCAGTACCGTTGGGGGGTATGGCTACACCTTC | CASTVGGYGYTF
TRBJ2-1 | NA | TRBV11-2 | 15 | many | TGTGCCAGCAGCCTAGCCGAGGCCCTATTCCATGAGCAGTTCTTC | CASSLAEALFHEQFF
TRBJ1-2 | TRBD1 | TRBV5-4 | 15 | few | TGTGCCAGCAGCGCCGGGACAGAAGTTTACTATGGCTACACCTTC | CASSAGTEVYYGYTF
TRBJ2-1 | NA | TRBV5-1 | 14 | few | TGCGCCAGCAGTCCCCCCGAGACCTTCAATGAGCAGTTCTTC | CASSPPETFNEQFF
TRBJ2-2 | NA | TRBV7-8 | 18 | few | TGTGCCAGCAGCTTACCCCGGCGGTTAGCCGCGAACACCGGGGAGCTGTTTTTT | CASSLPRRLAANTGELFF
TRBJ2-2 | NA | TRBV4-3 | 15 | NA | TGCGCCAGCAGCCAGAGTCTTCTTGGGACCGGGGAGCTGTTTTTT | CASSQSLLGTGELFF
TRBJ2-7 | NA | TRBV4-1 | 15 | few | TGCGCCAGCAGCCAAGTACCAGACATCGCCTACGAGCAGTACTTC | CASSQVPDIAYEQYF
TRBJ1-4 | NA | TRBV27 | 16 | few | TGTGCCAGCAGTACCGAACCGGGACGACTAAATGAAAAACTGTTTTTT | CASSTEPGRLNEKLFF
TRBJ1-2 | TRBD1 | TRBV4-1 | 14 | NA | TGCGCCAGCAGCCTTCGGGGACAGACCGGCGGCTACACCTTC | CASSLRGQTGGYTF
TRBJ1-5 | NA | TRBV15 | 13 | NA | TGTGCCACCAGCAGAGCTGGGTATCAGCCCCAGCATTTT | CATSRAGYQPQHF
TRBJ2-1 | TRBD2 | TRBV6-2/TRBV6-3 | 13 | NA | TGTGCCAGCAAGGGCTTCCGGGGGGATGAGCAGTTCTTC | CASKGFRGDEQFF
TRBJ2-5 | NA | TRBV4-3 | 14 | NA | TGCGCCAGCAGCCAAGAAAATTATCAGGGCGCCCAGTACTTC | CASSQENYQGAQYF
TRBJ2-7 | NA | TRBV11-2 | 13 | few | TGTGCCAGCAGACTCGGACAGACTACGGAGCAGTACTTC | CASRLGQTTEQYF
TRBJ2-2 | NA | TRBV7-9 | 14 | few | TGTGCCAGCAGCTTAGATTTCGGCACCGGGGAGCTGTTTTTT | CASSLDFGTGELFF
TRBJ2-1 | NA | TRBV11-2 | 13 | NA | TGTGCCAGCAACGGAGGGGGCCCGAATGAGCAGTTCTTC | CASNGGGPNEQFF
TRBJ2-3 | NA | TRBV27 | 14 | few | TGTGCCAGCAGTTTTTGGACAGACTCAGATACGCAGTATTTT | CASSFWTDSDTQYF
TRBJ2-7 | TRBD2 | TRBV7-2 | 13 | NA | TGTGCCAGCGCTAGCGGGGGGGGGAGCGAGCAGTACTTC | CASASGGGSEQYF
TRBJ2-1 | NA | TRBV14 | 15 | NA | TGTGCCAGCAGCCACTGGACAGATAAGAACAATGAGCAGTTCTTC | CASSHWTDKNNEQFF
TRBJ2-2 | NA | TRBV7-9 | 14 | few | TGTGCCAGCAGCGAAACGGGCGGGACCGGGGAGCTGTTTTTT | CASSETGGTGELFF
TRBJ1-1 | TRBD1 | TRBV2 | 14 | NA | TGTGCCAGCAGTGCGGGGACAGGGATCACTGAAGCTTTCTTT | CASSAGTGITEAFF
TRBJ2-3 | TRBD2 | TRBV7-6 | 16 | NA | TGTGCCAGCAGCTTGGCGACTAGCGGGGTGGCAGATACGCAGTATTTT | CASSLATSGVADTQYF
TRBJ1-5 | TRBD1 | TRBV7-9 | 14 | NA | TGTGCCAGCAGCTGGGGACAGGGTAATCAGCCCCAGCATTTT | CASSWGQGNQPQHF
TRBJ2-7 | TRBD2 | TRBV11-2 | 15 | NA | TGTGCCAGCAGCAGCGGGGCAGCCGAGGGCTACGAGCAGTACTTC | CASSSGAAEGYEQYF
TRBJ1-1 | NA | TRBV11-2 | 12 | many | TGTGCCAGCAGCCCCCTGAACACTGAAGCTTTCTTT | CASSPLNTEAFF
TRBJ2-2 | NA | TRBV20-1 | 11 | many | TGCAGTGCTAGAGATCTCGGGGAGCTGTTTTTT | CSARDLGELFF
TRBJ2-3 | NA | TRBV4-1 | 14 | many | TGCGCCAGCAGCTACAGGTTTAACACAGATACGCAGTATTTT | CASSYRFNTDTQYF
TRBJ1-1 | NA | TRBV5-1 | 14 | few | TGCGCCAGCAGCTTGGCCAGCCTGAACACTGAAGCTTTCTTT | CASSLASLNTEAFF
TRBJ1-2 | NA | TRBV5-4 | 16 | NA | TGTGCCAGCGGCCCAGAGCAGGTTGGGGCCCCGTATGGCTACACCTTC | CASGPEQVGAPYGYTF
TRBJ1-1 | TRBD1 | TRBV13 | 16 | NA | TGTGCCAGCAGCTTTGATCCCGAGACAGGGGACACTGAAGCTTTCTTT | CASSFDPETGDTEAFF
TRBJ2-5 | NA | TRBV12-3/TRBV12-4 | 16 | NA | TGTGCCAGCAGTTTGGGCTGGGGGGACTACCAAGAGACCCAGTACTTC | CASSLGWGDYQETQYF
TRBJ1-1 | TRBD1 | TRBV6-1 | 16 | NA | TGTGCCAGCAGTGAAGCCGGGACAGGGGGCTACACTGAAGCTTTCTTT | CASSEAGTGGYTEAFF
TRBJ1-2 | TRBD1 | TRBV11-2 | 17 | few | TGTGCCAGCAGCCCTGGACCACGACAGGGATTAAACTATGGCTACACCTTC | CASSPGPRQGLNYGYTF
TRBJ1-1 | NA | TRBV25-1 | 13 | NA | TGTGCCAGCAGTGAATACTGGGGGGCTGAAGCTTTCTTT | CASSEYWGAEAFF
TRBJ1-6 | NA | TRBV6-5 | 13 | NA | TGTGCCAGCAGTGGGGGACTTGGGACACCCCTCCACTTT | CASSGGLGTPLHF
TRBJ2-4 | NA | TRBV28 | 16 | NA | TGTGCCAGCAGTTTAGATCCGGGTCCAGCCAAAAACATTCAGTACTTC | CASSLDPGPAKNIQYF
TRBJ1-4 | NA | TRBV5-1 | 13 | NA | TGCGCCAGCAGCGCAACAGAGAATGAAAAACTGTTTTTT | CASSATENEKLFF
TRBJ2-2 | NA | TRBV20-1 | 14 | NA | TGCAGTGCTAGCCAGGGGGGATACACCGGGGAGCTGTTTTTT | CSASQGGYTGELFF
TRBJ1-1 | TRBD1 | TRBV6-1 | 14 | NA | TGTGCCAGCAGAATACAGGGGCTGAACACTGAAGCTTTCTTT | CASRIQGLNTEAFF
TRBJ2-7 | TRBD1 | TRBV6-2/TRBV6-3 | 15 | few | TGTGCCAGCAGCTTGTTTGGGACAGGGAAGGACGAGCAGTACTTC | CASSLFGTGKDEQYF
TRBJ2-5 | TRBD2 | TRBV20-1 | 19 | once | TGCAGTGCTAGGTGGGGCCTAGCGGGGGGCCCTCTCATCCAAGAGACCCAGTACTTC | CSARWGLAGGPLIQETQYF
TRBJ1-1 | TRBD1 | TRBV5-1 | 15 | few | TGCGCCAGCAGCCCGCTGACAGGGATGCACACTGAAGCTTTCTTT | CASSPLTGMHTEAFF
TRBJ2-3 | TRBD2 | TRBV29-1 | 15 | NA | TGCAGCGCCCATTTTGGAGCGGGGATTACAGATACGCAGTATTTT | CSAHFGAGITDTQYF
TRBJ1-1 | TRBD1 | TRBV7-9 | 12 | many | TGTGCCAGCAGCCCCGGACAGGGTGAAGCTTTCTTT | CASSPGQGEAFF
TRBJ2-1 | NA | TRBV4-3 | 13 | few | TGCGCCAGCAGCCATGTCCCTAAGGTTGAGCAGTTCTTC | CASSHVPKVEQFF
TRBJ2-1 | NA | TRBV9 | 15 | NA | TGTGCCAGCAGCGTAGGGGCTAGCGAAGCCAATGAGCAGTTCTTC | CASSVGASEANEQFF
TRBJ2-7 | NA | TRBV11-2 | 13 | few | TGTGCCAGCAGCTTAGCCCAGTCCTACGAGCAGTACTTC | CASSLAQSYEQYF
TRBJ2-5 | NA | TRBV7-6 | 14 | NA | TGTGCCAGCTGCTCATACAGGGAACAAGAGACCCAGTACTTC | CASCSYREQETQYF
TRBJ2-6 | NA | TRBV7-8 | 20 | NA | TGTGCCAGCAGCTTATTTGAGCCGGGACCAGAAACCTCTGGGGCCAACGTCCTGACTTTC | CASSLFEPGPETSGANVLTF
TRBJ2-2 | NA | TRBV6-2/TRBV6-3 | 15 | many | TGTGCCAGCAGTTACCCCCAGAAAAACACCGGGGAGCTGTTTTTT | CASSYPQKNTGELFF
TRBJ2-5 | NA | TRBV20-1 | 10 | NA | TGCAGTGCTAGGTTTGAGACCCAGTACTTC | CSARFETQYF
TRBJ1-2 | NA | TRBV7-9 | 12 | few | TGTGCCAGCAGCCCTGGAGGGGCCGGCTACACCTTC | CASSPGGAGYTF
TRBJ2-2 | NA | TRBV7-2 | 13 | many | TGTGCCAGCAGCCCCCGGCCGACCGGGGAGCTGTTTTTT | CASSPRPTGELFF
TRBJ1-5 | NA | TRBV20-1 | 17 | few | TGCAGTGCTAGAGATCGGCGGTCCAGGGGTTTTCATCAGCCCCAGCATTTT | CSARDRRSRGFHQPQHF